This T cell receptor (beta chain) appears in the sequencing data of a study of cytomegalovirus exposure and HLA in healthy donors. 60 Vbeta and 13 Jbeta primers were used in PCR. The repertoire was sequenced with immunoSEQ multiplex PCR; TCRdb's copy has only in-frame clones and lacks some. This table holds more than 65,000 clones, around 74% found once. Trimming removed 4 bases at V and 4 bases at J, with 14 bases between. Per the germline V gene, CDR1 is SNHLY and CDR2 is FYNNEI. The CDR3 spans 14 residues. The source of this sequence is a woman in her forties or fifties in good health and CMV-seropositive. Input material: PBMCs. The rearrangement joins TRBV2 to TRBJ2-7; D unresolved. The CDR3 loop is CASSAIPASYEQYF. CDR3 coding DNA: TGTGCCAGCAGTGCGATACCCGCGTCGTACGAGCAGTACTTC.